This section outlines one TCR beta chain sequence together with its context. This clonotype was recorded at least ten times. The specificity of this receptor is unknown. No base quality information exists; no much larger clone differs at one position. The library was obtained by 5' RACE. The sequencing machine was an Illumina HiSeq 2500. The second PCR ran for roughly 7 to 11 cycles and used a J-beta primer mix along with a sample-barcoded 5' primer. A template-switch 5' adaptor carrying 12 random nucleotides introduced a unique molecular identifier onto each TCR beta cDNA molecule. At least 2.5 million CDR3-containing paired-end reads were obtained from each sample. The Mint cDNA synthesis kit, primed by a TRBC-specific oligonucleotide, was used to synthesize first-strand cDNA from all RNA. After uracil-DNA glycosylase treatment, a first 18-cycle PCR used universal primers M1SS and BC2_uni_R on all cDNA. As for the authors' bioinformatics: Each sample was normalized by randomly selecting 1 million high-quality reads, each carrying a distinct molecular identifier. Instead of being binned into consensus sequences, reads with shared molecular identifiers were discarded. MiTCR, run with a Q25 quality threshold and the strictest error-elimination algorithm, handled CDR3 identification, clonotype clustering and error correction. A nonparametric unseen species model using Euler transformation provided a lower-bound estimate of total TCR beta diversity. TCRdb reprocessed the public reads (quality trimming at Q25 with fastp, clone calling with MiXCR) and kept in-frame beta chains. Records with the same CDR3 protein are collapsed into one entry carrying the most frequent genes and DNA. The V and J calls were not made by the authors but by TCRdb's processing. Here the sample has about 1,500,000 distinct CDR3 sequences; 40% to 50% occur a single time. The ten largest clones take up roughly 7.9% of the sample.

This sample is drawn from a study of blood T cells in healthy people across ages (dated by TCRdb to between 2015 and 2016). Broadly, across the study: In model experiments, roughly one uniquely barcoded TCR beta cDNA molecule per two T cells was captured by template switching. Two additional independent replicas of 1 million unique cDNA reads from the same blood draw were analyzed for two donors (one aged 18 to 30 and one aged 80 or older). The donors were split into four age groups: young (average around 15 years), middle-aged (about 40), aged (roughly 68) and long-lived (about 74). Donors of different ages were randomly distributed across sequencing lanes to avoid experimental bias. To track age-related changes in TCR beta repertoire diversity, the study relied on deep sequencing normalized with unique cDNA molecular identifiers. The research as a whole found: Observed TCR beta diversity per million T cells fell roughly linearly with age, and a significant reduction was already apparent by age approximately 41. Since profiling was done on bulk unsorted PBMCs, naive and antigen-experienced compartments could not be conclusively compared. Estimates of total diversity based on one million sequenced T cells were considered lower bounds and underestimates. Because the CMV infection status of the donors was unknown, age-related changes in expanded clonotypes may potentially have been confounded. Compared with the aged group, the long-lived group had more naive CD4+ T cells, fewer expanded clones and increased TCR diversity, a pattern suggesting age selection. The percentage of naive T cells measured by flow cytometry correlated strongly with observed TCR beta diversity.

Via the germline V gene, CDR1 is SGHRS and CDR2 YFSETQ. The CDR3 has 14 amino acids, counting the end cysteine and phenylalanine. Left in the record is the CDR3 DNA by itself, 42 bases read in frame from the first base. The trim is 4 bases for V and 2 bases for J, with a gap of 11 bases between the germline ends. The approximately 41 donors, aged about 6 to 95 years, were systemically healthy Caucasian individuals from Russia. Each donor gave ten milliliters of peripheral blood, drawn into EDTA-treated Vacutainer tubes. Ficoll-Paque density-gradient centrifugation was used to isolate PBMCs, with at least 6 million obtained per sample. Trizol reagent was used to extract total RNA from the PBMCs, yielding at least 5 micrograms per sample. Naive CD45RAhigh/CD27high T cell percentages were measured by flow cytometry on a PBMC aliquot from every donor.

Material for sequencing was blood. Recombination joined TRBV5-1 with TRBJ2-3; no D gene can be assigned with confidence. This sequence originates from a young woman in good health. The CDR3 protein sequence reads: CASSLDSDTDTQYF. DNA sequence: TGCGCCAGCAGCCTCGACTCGGACACAGATACGCAGTATTTT.